This T cell receptor beta chain was found in a study of T cell responses to AZD1222 COVID-19 vaccine. Study results and caveats: Donors were largely white British and mainly female; clonal diversity was possibly underestimated.

This clone was counted a single time. Its matching antigen is unknown. Here immunoSEQ multiplex PCR was the method, and the copy in TCRdb shows in-frame clones only, minus some. The sample includes 100,000 to 150,000 clones, almost 85% of them seen just once. The CDR3 is 14 amino acids. Trimming took off 0 bases at V and 2 bases at J, with 8 bases between the two ends. The germline V gene has CDR1 LGHDT and CDR2 YNNKEL (reference sequence). The starting material was peripheral blood, obtained 28 days after the second dose of the MenACWY control vaccine. The sequence derives from an adult who received the MenACWY meningococcal vaccine as a control. The rearrangement uses TRBV3-1 (or the pseudogene TRBV3-2) and TRBJ2-7; D remains unclear. The CDR3 bases are TGTGCCAGCAGCCAAGATATAGTCACCTACGAGCAGTACTTC. Translating it yields CASSQDIVTYEQYF.